These 14 T cell receptor beta chains were sequenced from one sample in a study of CD8+ T cells in alopecia areata (dated by TCRdb to between 2018 and 2020). Explained via the paper, the time point label denotes: baseline before oral tofacitinib. To prepare the library, the immunoSEQ multiplex PCR assay was applied. RNA was extracted from all samples and reverse transcribed into cDNA, which served as template for TCR sequencing. TCRdb mirrors the immuneACCESS table, restricted to in-frame sequences. Some clones are absent from its copies; in checked studies, under half trace to an unresolved V gene, and the reason for the others is unknown. The sample has over 200,000 clones on record, approximately 61% of them singletons. The ten largest clones represent less than 0.6% of the sample. The sample was CD4+ T cells sorted from blood, taken at week 0. The source is a human donor with alopecia areata.

The rearrangement links TRBV5-1 to TRBJ1-2; D call uncertain. CDR1 and CDR2 from the germline V gene are SGHRS and YFSETQ. V lost 2 bases to trimming and J lost 2 bases, with 13 bases between them. This CDR3 has 15 residues. CDR3 bases: TGCGCCAGCAGCTTCTTGCCGGACGGGAACTATGGCTACACCTTC. Translating gives CASSFLPDGNYGYTF.

A remark on this clone: This sample includes further DNA sequences coding for the same CDR3. DNA for the CDR3: TGTGCCTGGAGTGTGTCGGATACGCAGTATTTT. Translating gives CAWSVSDTQYF. J is TRBJ2-3 and V is TRBV30; D gene unclear. The CDR3 length is 11 residues. The ends were cut back, 0 bases at V and 6 bases at J, with 4 bases in the middle. Germline V gene lookup returns CDR1 GTSNPN and CDR2 SVGIG (reference sequence).

The chain is built from TRBV5-1 and TRBJ2-2; 9 bases line up with TRBD1. Trimming cost V 3 bases and J 5 bases; bases outside gene matches: 5. CDR1 SGHRS and CDR2 YFSETQ come from the germline V gene. This CDR3 has 15 residues. The CDR3, as DNA: TGCGCCAGCAGCTACAGGGGGCCCGAAACCGGGGAGCTGTTTTTT. Translating it yields CASSYRGPETGELFF. Based on the CDR3 plus reference TRBV5-1 and TRBJ2-2, the full variable domain is KAGVTQTPRYLIKTRGQQVTLSCSPISGHRSVSWYQQTPGQGLQFLFEYFSETQRNKGNFPGRFSGRQFSNSRSEMNVSTLELGDSALYLCASSYRGPETGELFFGEGSRLTVL.

A remark on this clone: Other nucleotide sequences in the sample specify the same CDR3. The V gene is TRBV30, the J gene TRBJ1-5, with a possible D match to TRBD1 (5 bases). V was pared by 2 bases and J by 7 bases, with 12 bases between. This CDR3 has 13 amino acids. The germline gives CDR1 GTSNPN, CDR2 SVGIG (reference sequence). CDR3 in amino acids: CAWSLGVGQPQHF. Here the CDR3 DNA reads TGTGCCTGGAGTTTGGGGGTCGGGCAGCCCCAGCATTTT.

The chain couples TRBV29-1 to TRBJ2-3; weak D call: TRBD1 (5 bases). The CDR3 extends over 13 amino acids. Deletions cut 6 bases from V and 0 bases from J, with 10 bases between. Germline CDR1 reads SQVTM; CDR2 reads ANQGSEA. The CDR3 nucleotides are TGCAGCGTCGACAGAATTAGCACAGATACGCAGTATTTT. Amino acid sequence: CSVDRISTDTQYF.

The CDR3 spells CASSGPLSYEQYF. Written as DNA, the CDR3 is TGTGCCAGCAGTGGTCCCTTATCCTACGAGCAGTACTTC. This chain connects TRBV2 to TRBJ2-7, with D uncertain. This CDR3 is built from 13 residues. V was trimmed by 4 bases and J by 1 base, leaving 8 bases between them. CDR1 and CDR2 from the germline V gene are SNHLY and FYNNEI.

The chain employs TRBV7-9 and TRBJ1-6; no reliable D call. CDR3 length equals 18 residues. Germline V gives CDR1 SEHNR, CDR2 FQNEAQ (reference sequence). V lost 5 bases and J lost 7, with 24 bases in between. In DNA form, the CDR3 reads TGTGCCAGCAGCCCCCAGGTGAAGGCCCTCTATGGGAATTCACCCCTCCACTTT. Translation: CASSPQVKALYGNSPLHF.

The chain recombines TRBV30 with TRBJ2-5; no clear D. The V gene lost 3 bases and the J gene lost 3 bases, with 8 bases spanning the gap. CDR1 and CDR2 from the germline V gene are GTSNPN and SVGIG (reference sequence). This CDR3 has 12 amino acids. CDR3 in amino acids: CAWRVNEETQYF. DNA for the CDR3: TGTGCCTGGAGAGTCAACGAAGAGACCCAGTACTTC.

The V and J genes are TRBV7-8 and TRBJ1-6, with D unclear. The length of the CDR3 is 16 residues. V was pared by 1 base and J by 10 bases, with 17 bases between. Germline V gene lookup returns CDR1 SGHVS and CDR2 FQNEAQ. The CDR3 is CASSLGGQPLGSPLHF. The CDR3 nucleotides read TGTGCCAGCAGCTTAGGAGGTCAGCCGCTAGGATCACCCCTCCACTTT.

This clone was seen a few times. The V and J genes are TRBV29-1 and TRBJ2-3; tentatively, D is TRBD1 or TRBD2 (5 bases each). This CDR3 is 12 amino acids long. Germline loops: CDR1 SQVTM, CDR2 ANQGSEA. Trimming removed 7 bases from V and 4 bases from J, with 12 bases in between. The CDR3 region is CSGGELADTQYF. CDR3 bases: TGCAGCGGAGGGGAGCTCGCAGATACGCAGTATTTT.

The chain links TRBV27 to TRBJ1-2, with unresolved D. Germline CDR1 and CDR2: MNHEY and SMNVEV (reference sequence). This CDR3 is 17 amino acids long. Trimming removed 3 bases from V and 4 bases from J, with 21 bases in between. CDR3 nucleotides: TGTGCCAGCAGTTTGACTAGACAAACCGGGTCCTCCTATGGCTACACCTTC. Its protein is CASSLTRQTGSSYGYTF.

This clone turned up a few times. This rearrangement joins TRBV6-5 to TRBJ2-1; the D call may be TRBD1 or TRBD2 (5 bases each). The V end was cut by 5 bases, the J end by 10 bases, with 6 bases between. This CDR3 comprises 10 residues. Germline V CDR1 and CDR2: MNHEY, SVGAGI. The CDR3: CASSRDEQFF. Here the CDR3 DNA reads TGTGCCAGCAGTCGGGACGAGCAGTTCTTC.

The gene calls are TRBV30 and TRBJ2-7, with TRBD2 identical over 10 bases. The CDR3 consists of 16 residues. With V trimmed by 0 bases and J by 5 bases, 10 bases remained unmatched. Germline assignment: CDR1 GTSNPN and CDR2 SVGIG (reference sequence). The CDR3 sequence: CAWSVLGLAGANEQYF. Here the CDR3 DNA reads TGTGCCTGGAGTGTTTTAGGGCTAGCGGGAGCAAACGAGCAGTACTTC. The complete variable domain, with remaining parts taken from reference TRBV30 and TRBJ2-7, reads SQTIHQWPATLVQPVGSPLSLECTVEGTSNPNLYWYRQAAGRGLQLLFYSVGIGQISSEVPQNLSASRPQDRQFILSSKKLLLSDSGFYLCAWSVLGLAGANEQYFGPGTRLTVT.

The chain recombines TRBV5-1 with TRBJ2-2; 8 nucleotides match TRBD2. The CDR3 is 15 amino acids. The junction had 3 bases not matched to a gene; V was cut back by 0 bases and J by 5 bases. The germline V gene encodes CDR1 SGHRS and CDR2 YFSETQ. CDR3 nucleotide sequence: TGCGCCAGCAGCTTGGTGTCTAGCGGGACCGGGGAGCTGTTTTTT. It codes for CASSLVSSGTGELFF.